These 18 T cell receptor beta chains came from one sample sequenced in a study of T cells expressing NK-cell markers. TCRdb reprocessed the 5' RACE reads and stores each CDR3 protein as one record, lacking DNA. The sample table sets out some 110,000 distinct CDR3 sequences. The source material was blood T cells: a sorted CD56 or NKG2C T cell subset, CD4+ or CD8+ T cells, or bulk PBMC T cells (not recorded which). The receptor source for this set is a woman aged 18-70 years in good health.

The chain links TRBV7-2 to TRBJ2-1; TCRdb calls TRBD1, which cannot be checked without DNA. The germline CDR1 and CDR2 sequences are SGHTA and FQGNSA. The CDR3 spans 14 residues. CDR3 region: CASSFSLGPNEQFF.

The V gene is TRBV4-3, the J gene TRBJ1-6; TCRdb's D call, TRBD1, is unchecked because there is no DNA. Germline lookup yields CDR1 LGHNA and CDR2 YSLEER. This CDR3 is 18 amino acids long. The CDR3 region is CASSRWGTGNEYNSPLHF.

The rearrangement uses TRBV28 and TRBJ1-5. This CDR3 region has 11 residues. Germline CDR1 MDHEN, CDR2 SYDVKM. The CDR3 is CASTRNQPQHF.

V usage is TRBV27 and J usage is TRBJ2-3; the TRBD1 assignment by TCRdb is unverifiable without DNA. The CDR3 is 16 residues long. Germline assignment: CDR1 MNHEY and CDR2 SMNVEV (reference sequence). The chain's CDR3 is CASSLSRAGDTDTQYF.

V is TRBV29-1 and J is TRBJ2-7; TCRdb's D call of TRBD1 is untestable without DNA. The CDR3 runs to 11 residues. Germline V gene data show CDR1 as SQVTM and CDR2 as ANQGSEA. The CDR3 sequence is CSVWDGYEQYF.

The rearrangement joins TRBV27 to TRBJ1-6. Germline CDR1 MNHEY, CDR2 SMNVEV (reference sequence). The CDR3 consists of 15 residues. CDR3 in amino acids: CASSFRTPYNSPLHF.

The V gene is TRBV4-1, the J gene TRBJ1-3; TCRdb lists TRBD1, though no DNA is available to test this call. CDR1 and CDR2 (germline): MGHRA, YSYEKL. The CDR3 loop spans 13 amino acids. The CDR3 loop reads CASSPDSGNTIYF.

V is TRBV12-3 or TRBV12-4 and J is TRBJ1-2. This CDR3 spans 13 amino acids. The CDR3 loop reads CASSPAGFYGYTF.

This chain connects TRBV6-1 to TRBJ2-1; TCRdb's D call of TRBD1 is untestable without DNA. The CDR3 is made up of 16 amino acids. CDR1 and CDR2 (germline): MNHNS, SASEGT. This chain's CDR3 is CASIGPLDTNYNEQFF.

The V gene is TRBV29-1, the J gene TRBJ2-3; TCRdb indicates TRBD1, and absent DNA this call remains unverified. Per the germline V gene, CDR1 is SQVTM and CDR2 is ANQGSEA. The CDR3 consists of 13 residues. The CDR3: CSGGARVADTQYF.

This sequence joins TRBV9 and TRBJ2-3; lacking DNA, the TRBD2 call made by TCRdb goes unchecked. This CDR3 region has 13 residues. Germline CDR1 reads SGDLS; CDR2 reads YYNGEE. The CDR3 protein is CASSAGGTDTQYF.

The chain carries TRBV7-9 and TRBJ2-3; TCRdb designates TRBD1, a call that cannot be tested without DNA. The CDR3 runs to 12 residues. CDR1 and CDR2 (germline): SEHNR, FQNEAQ (reference sequence). CDR3 residues: CASSLGGNTQYF.

J is TRBJ2-1 and V is TRBV12-3 or TRBV12-4; TCRdb's D call of TRBD2 is untestable without DNA. This CDR3 region has 14 residues. The CDR3 loop is CASTGLAGTWEQFF.

This chain connects TRBV7-9 to TRBJ1-1; TCRdb selects TRBD1, and the lack of DNA leaves this call unchecked. Germline values: CDR1 SEHNR, CDR2 FQNEAQ (reference sequence). This CDR3 spans 13 amino acids. CDR3 region: CASSLTGTGDAFF.

The J gene is TRBJ1-6, the V gene TRBV6-1. The CDR3 totals 13 residues. Germline CDR1 is MNHNS and CDR2 is SASEGT. The CDR3 here is CASKSSYNSPLHF.

The rearrangement uses TRBV27 and TRBJ2-2. CDR3 length equals 13 residues. Germline lookup yields CDR1 MNHEY and CDR2 SMNVEV (reference sequence). The CDR3 spells CASSFINTGELFF.

The gene calls are TRBV19 and TRBJ2-7; TCRdb outputs TRBD1, but without DNA this stays unchecked. The germline V gene encodes CDR1 LNHDA and CDR2 SQIVND (reference sequence). The CDR3 extends over 15 amino acids. CDR3 residues: CASGIYLTALYEQYF.

This chain joins TRBV7-3 and TRBJ2-1; TCRdb reports TRBD2, a call that lacks DNA to check it against. The CDR3 runs to 14 residues. Germline values: CDR1 SGHTA, CDR2 FQGTGA. CDR3 in amino acids: CASSSFAGYNEQFF.